This T cell receptor (beta chain) originates from a study of T cell responses to AZD1222 COVID-19 vaccine (dated by TCRdb to 2020 to 2022). Notes on the research overall: Because spike-specific TCR depth and breadth did not differ between the two schedules, AZD1222 recipients who got a second dose at roughly 4 weeks were pooled with those who got a second dose at roughly 12 weeks. Enrollment into the trials was organized by age into subgroups of 18-55, 56-69 and 70-plus years, and those subgroups contained about 160, 30 and 59 TCR-sequenced participants, respectively. A total of around 240 trial participants underwent TCR sequencing, of whom roughly 210 received two doses of AZD1222 and about 25 received two doses of the MenACWY control vaccine.

Results the study describes overall, beyond this receptor: Because no day 14 peak-response samples were available, the repertoires could be characterized only after the peak T cell response. The vaccine-associated CD4 TCRs covered the entire spike protein, and the dominant responses fell in regions 160-218 and 743-854. Spike-specific TCR breadth and depth rose significantly after two AZD1222 doses compared with day 0 and with MenACWY recipients. The 56-69-year group was small, and its depth increase did not reach significance, likely because of low power. Participants were mostly white British and included more females than males, and it was suggested by the authors that clonal diversity may have been underestimated. Epitopes outside the regions mutated in the B.1.351 and B.1.1.7 variants were reportedly recognized by nearly half of the unique spike-specific TCRs. Only 5 to 7 AZD1222 recipients were SARS-CoV-2 seropositive at baseline, limiting conclusions about previously exposed vaccinees.

This clone was seen once. No cognate antigen has been identified for it. No clone much larger than this one lies a single base away; base qualities are absent. Via the germline V gene, CDR1 is SGHTA and CDR2 FQGTGA. Trimmed from V: 5 bases; trimmed from J: 6 bases; junction bases lacking a gene match: 7. Reading from cysteine to phenylalanine, the CDR3 counts 14 amino acids. The DNA shown is the 42-base CDR3, in frame from base 1. Per the publication, the time point label means: baseline before first vaccination. Vaccinee samples came from UK trials COV001 and COV002, including a single-blind randomized controlled phase 2/3 trial of AZD1222 (ChAdOx1 nCoV-19) in healthy adults. For TCRbeta chain sequencing, PBMC samples from trial participants were taken at day 0 and at day 28 after the second dose. The CDR3 regions of human TCRbeta chains were analyzed by immunosequencing. As for the authors' bioinformatics: Repertoire TCRs were matched against a reference library of SARS-CoV-2-specific TCRs generated with the MIRA antigen-specificity platform. Breadth was defined as the fraction of unique TCRs that were SARS-CoV-2-associated. Depth was defined as the fraction of total T cells that were SARS-CoV-2-associated. Using the MIRA data, every spike-specific TCR was mapped to the spike region that the TCR reacted to and assigned to either a CD4 or a CD8 class. Log10-transformed breadth and depth values were compared by one-way ANOVA with Sidak's multiple comparisons tests. This immuneACCESS table, as held by TCRdb, lists in-frame sequences with V and J called but not all clones. Of the missing ones, under half trace to an unresolved V gene in checked studies; the others have no known cause. V and J calls and clone size are copied from that table; D and trimming were computed from the DNA. For this sample the table gives 87,000 or so clones, of which roughly 90% were detected only once. The ten biggest clones cover around 8% of the sample.

The sample consisted of peripheral blood, taken on day 0 of AZD1222 vaccination. This TCR was sampled from an adult in good health. Recombination linked TRBV7-3 to TRBJ2-5; a stretch of 9 junction bases matches TRBD2. Read as DNA, the sequence is TGTGCCAGCAGCGCCGGGACTAGCCTTCAGACCCAGTACTTC. Its protein product is CASSAGTSLQTQYF.